This T cell receptor beta chain was observed in a study of graft-versus-host responses after intestinal transplantation. Study context: All of the recipients had induction that used anti-thymocyte globulin, then tacrolimus and steroids for roughly three years.

Sequencing used immunoSEQ multiplex PCR; TCRdb keeps in-frame clones, though not all of them. This repertoire shows around 110,000 clones, about nine tenths found once; its top ten account for roughly 0.17%. The CDR3 is 14 residues long. Trimming took 6 bases from V and 7 from J, leaving 15 bases between them. Germline V CDR1 and CDR2: ENHRY, SYGVKD. Concerning this clone itself: The antigen is undetermined.

This TCR derives from a human donor who received an intestinal transplant. The sequences come from unstimulated CD4+ T cells sorted from spleen or lymph node cells, collected before intestinal transplant. The V call is TRBV10-3, the J call TRBJ2-2; the D is unclear. The CDR3 is CAIRLGGSYGELFF. CDR3 sequence (DNA): TGTGCCATCAGGCTAGGCGGTTCGTACGGGGAGCTGTTTTTT.